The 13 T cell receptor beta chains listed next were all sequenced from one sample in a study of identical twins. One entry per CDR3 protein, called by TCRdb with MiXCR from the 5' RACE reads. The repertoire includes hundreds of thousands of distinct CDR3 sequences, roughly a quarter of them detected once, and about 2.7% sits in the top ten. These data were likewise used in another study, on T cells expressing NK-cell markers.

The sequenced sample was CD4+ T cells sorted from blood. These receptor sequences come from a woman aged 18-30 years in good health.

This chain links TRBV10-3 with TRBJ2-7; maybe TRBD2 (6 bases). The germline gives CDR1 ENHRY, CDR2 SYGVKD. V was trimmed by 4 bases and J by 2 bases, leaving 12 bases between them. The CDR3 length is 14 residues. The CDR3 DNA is TGTGCCATCAGTGGTCGGGGAGGAACCTACGAGCAGTACTTC. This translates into CAISGRGGTYEQYF.

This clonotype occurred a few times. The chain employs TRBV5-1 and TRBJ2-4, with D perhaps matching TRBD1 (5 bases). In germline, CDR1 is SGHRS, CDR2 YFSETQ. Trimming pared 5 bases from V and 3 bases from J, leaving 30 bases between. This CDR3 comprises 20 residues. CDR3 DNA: TGCGCCAGCAGTCCCTTGTCTGGACATGGCAGGGTGGTAGGCAAAAACATTCAGTACTTC. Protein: CASSPLSGHGRVVGKNIQYF.

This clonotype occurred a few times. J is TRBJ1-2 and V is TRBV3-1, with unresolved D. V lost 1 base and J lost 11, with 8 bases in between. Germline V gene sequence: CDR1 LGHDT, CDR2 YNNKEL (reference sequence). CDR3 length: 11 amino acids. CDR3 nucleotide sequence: TGTGCCAGCAGCCAAGGTGGAGAGTACACCTTC. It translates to CASSQGGEYTF.

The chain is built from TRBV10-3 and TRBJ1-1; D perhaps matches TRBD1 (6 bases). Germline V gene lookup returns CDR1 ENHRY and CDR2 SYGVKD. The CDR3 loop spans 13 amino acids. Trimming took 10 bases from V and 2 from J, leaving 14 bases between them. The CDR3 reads CASTGTSNTEAFF. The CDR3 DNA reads TGTGCCAGTACCGGGACATCCAACACTGAAGCTTTCTTT.

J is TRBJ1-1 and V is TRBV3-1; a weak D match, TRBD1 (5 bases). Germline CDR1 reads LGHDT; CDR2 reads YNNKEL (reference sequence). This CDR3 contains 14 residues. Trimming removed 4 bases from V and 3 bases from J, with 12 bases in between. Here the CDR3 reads CASSRGDGDTEAFF. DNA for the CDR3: TGTGCCAGCAGCCGGGGGGATGGGGACACTGAAGCTTTCTTT.

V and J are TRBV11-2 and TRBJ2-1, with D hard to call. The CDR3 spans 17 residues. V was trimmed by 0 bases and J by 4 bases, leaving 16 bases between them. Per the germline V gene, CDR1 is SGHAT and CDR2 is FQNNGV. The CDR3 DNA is TGTGCCAGCAGCTTAGATCAAGGCTTCTCCAAATACAATGAGCAGTTCTTC. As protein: CASSLDQGFSKYNEQFF.

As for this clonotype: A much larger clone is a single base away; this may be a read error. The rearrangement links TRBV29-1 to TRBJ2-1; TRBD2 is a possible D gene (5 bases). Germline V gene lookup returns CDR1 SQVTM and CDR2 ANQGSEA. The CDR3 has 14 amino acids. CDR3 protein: CSAAEEFTYNVQFF. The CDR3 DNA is TGCAGCGCCGCGGAGGAATTCACCTACAATGTGCAGTTCTTC.

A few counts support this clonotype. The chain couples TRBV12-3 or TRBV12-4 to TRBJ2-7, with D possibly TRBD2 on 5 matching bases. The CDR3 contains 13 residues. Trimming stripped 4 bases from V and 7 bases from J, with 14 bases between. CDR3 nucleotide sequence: TGTGCCAGCAGTTCGAGGACTCGGCTAGAGCAGTACTTC. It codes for CASSSRTRLEQYF.

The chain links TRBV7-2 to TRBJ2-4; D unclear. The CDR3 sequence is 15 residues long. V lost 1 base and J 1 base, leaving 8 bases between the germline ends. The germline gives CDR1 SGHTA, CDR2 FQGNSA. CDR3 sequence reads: CASSLDANAKNIQYF. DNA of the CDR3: TGTGCCAGCAGCTTAGACGCCAATGCCAAAAACATTCAGTACTTC. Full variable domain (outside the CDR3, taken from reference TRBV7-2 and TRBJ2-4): GAGVSQSPSNKVTEKGKDVELRCDPISGHTALYWYRQSLGQGLEFLIYFQGNSAPDKSGLPSDRFSAERTGGSVSTLTIQRTQQEDSAVYLCASSLDANAKNIQYFGAGTRLSVL.

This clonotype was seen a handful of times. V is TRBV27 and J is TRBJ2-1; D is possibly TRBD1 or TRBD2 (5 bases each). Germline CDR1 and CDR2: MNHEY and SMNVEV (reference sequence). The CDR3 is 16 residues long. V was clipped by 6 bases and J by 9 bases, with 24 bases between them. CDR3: CASRAGTAGGGGEQFF. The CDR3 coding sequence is TGTGCCAGCAGGGCCGGGACGGCCGGCGGTGGGGGTGAGCAGTTCTTC.

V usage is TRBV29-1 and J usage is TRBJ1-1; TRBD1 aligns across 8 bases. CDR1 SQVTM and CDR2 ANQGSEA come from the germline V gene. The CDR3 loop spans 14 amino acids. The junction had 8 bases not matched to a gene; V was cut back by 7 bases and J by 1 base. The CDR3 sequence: CSAIPGGRNTEAFF. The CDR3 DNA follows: TGCAGCGCCATCCCAGGGGGCAGGAACACTGAAGCTTTCTTT.

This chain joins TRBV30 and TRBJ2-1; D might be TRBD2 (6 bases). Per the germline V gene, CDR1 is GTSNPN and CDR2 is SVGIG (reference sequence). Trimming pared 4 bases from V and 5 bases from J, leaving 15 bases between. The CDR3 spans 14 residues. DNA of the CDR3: TGTGCCTGGAAACTAGCTTCCCTTGACAATGAGCAGTTCTTC. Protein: CAWKLASLDNEQFF. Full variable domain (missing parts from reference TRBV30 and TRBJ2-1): SQTIHQWPATLVQPVGSPLSLECTVEGTSNPNLYWYRQAAGRGLQLLFYSVGIGQISSEVPQNLSASRPQDRQFILSSKKLLLSDSGFYLCAWKLASLDNEQFFGPGTRLTVL.

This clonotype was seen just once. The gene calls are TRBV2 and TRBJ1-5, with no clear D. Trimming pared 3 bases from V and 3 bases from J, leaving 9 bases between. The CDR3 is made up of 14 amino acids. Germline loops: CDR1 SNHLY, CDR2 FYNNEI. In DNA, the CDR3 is TGTGCCAGCAGTGACACAACAGACAATCAGCCCCAGCATTTT. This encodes CASSDTTDNQPQHF.